The source of this T cell receptor (beta chain) is a study of PD-L1 blockade in urothelial cancer. Study at large: At 3 weeks (second dose) and 6 weeks after starting treatment, blood was analyzed.

Some clones are missing from TCRdb's copy, which holds only in-frame ones; the method was immunoSEQ multiplex PCR. The sample lists 35,000 to 50,000 clones; more than 75% were seen once. V gave up 0 bases and J gave up 5 bases; unmatched junction bases: 10. Per the germline V gene, CDR1 is MNHEY and CDR2 is SMNVEV (reference sequence). The CDR3 runs 17 residues. Sample: PBMCs, taken around atezolizumab (anti-PD-L1) treatment. The TCR comes from a woman aged 55-70 years with urothelial cancer. The rearrangement links TRBV27 to TRBJ2-1, with 7 nucleotides matching TRBD2. The CDR3 nucleotides are TGTGCCAGCAGTTTATCGAGCGGGATTCATTACAACAATGAGCAGTTCTTC. Translated: CASSLSSGIHYNNEQFF.